Here is one T cell receptor beta chain with its context. Its specificity is unknown. Primers included in the PCR were 60 Vbeta and 13 Jbeta primers. Using immunoSEQ multiplex PCR, the repertoire was profiled, and TCRdb retains in-frame clones only, with some absent. The sample has 100,000 or so clones; roughly 77% are singletons. The germline gives CDR1 SGHNT, CDR2 YYREEE (reference sequence). The ends lost 3 bases at V and 6 bases at J; junction bases unmatched: 11. The CDR3 contains 16 residues. The data belong to a study of cytomegalovirus exposure and HLA in healthy donors. About the study: From about 179 million T cells, an earlier analysis saw roughly 110 million unique TCR beta sequences.

Overall study findings and caveats: The study reported that TCR beta sequences accurately predicted HLA-A and HLA-B alleles in most subjects. The study put about 180 TCR beta chains on its list as cytomegalovirus-associated. Presence/absence analyses assumed roughly uniform sequencing depth across donors, which may not hold.

The sample was PBMCs. This clonotype was sampled from a man aged 25 to 40 in good health and CMV-seronegative. The chain is built from TRBV5-4 and TRBJ1-1; TRBD1 matches at 10 bases. The chain's CDR3 is CASSSPHNDRGPEAFF. The CDR3 region has the DNA TGTGCCAGCAGCTCCCCCCATAATGACAGGGGGCCTGAAGCTTTCTTT. Variable domain in full (rest from reference TRBV5-4 and TRBJ1-1): ETGVTQSPTHLIKTRGQQVTLRCSSQSGHNTVSWYQQALGQGPQFIFQYYREEENGRGNFPPRFSGLQFPNYSSELNVNALELDDSALYLCASSSPHNDRGPEAFFGQGTRLTVV.